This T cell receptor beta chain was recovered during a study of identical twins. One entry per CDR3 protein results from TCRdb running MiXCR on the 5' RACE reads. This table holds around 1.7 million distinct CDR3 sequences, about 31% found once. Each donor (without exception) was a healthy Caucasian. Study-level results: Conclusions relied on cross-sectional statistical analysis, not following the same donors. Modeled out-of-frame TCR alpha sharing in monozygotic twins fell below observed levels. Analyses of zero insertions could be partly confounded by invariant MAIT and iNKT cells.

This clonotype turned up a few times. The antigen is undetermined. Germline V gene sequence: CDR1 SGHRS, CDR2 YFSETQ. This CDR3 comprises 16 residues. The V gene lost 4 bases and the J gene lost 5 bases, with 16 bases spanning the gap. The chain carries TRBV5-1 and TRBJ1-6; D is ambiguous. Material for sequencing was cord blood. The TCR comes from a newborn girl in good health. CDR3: CASSPDPIRDNSPLHF. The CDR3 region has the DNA TGCGCCAGCAGCCCAGATCCAATACGGGATAATTCACCCCTCCACTTT.